Each of the 3 T cell receptor beta chains below was sequenced from the same sample in a study of cytomegalovirus exposure and HLA in healthy donors. The PCR employed 60 Vbeta primers together with 13 Jbeta primers. Here immunoSEQ multiplex PCR was the method, and the copy in TCRdb shows in-frame clones only, minus some. The sample consists of roughly 100,000 clones, 77% of them appearing once. The sequencing sample was made of PBMCs. The receptors were gathered from a male donor in good health and CMV-seropositive.

The CDR3 sequence is CASSTRGSGRAVAGELFF. The CDR3 bases are TGTGCCAGCAGTACCCGGGGTAGCGGGAGGGCCGTGGCCGGGGAGCTGTTTTTT. This chain connects TRBV27 to TRBJ2-2; 11 nucleotides match TRBD2. Germline assignment: CDR1 MNHEY and CDR2 SMNVEV (reference sequence). CDR3 length: 18 amino acids. V lost 5 bases and J lost 6; bases outside the gene matches: 14.

This rearrangement joins TRBV19 to TRBJ2-1; unclear D gene. V dropped 1 base and J dropped 5 bases, with 6 bases sitting between them. CDR1 LNHDA and CDR2 SQIVND come from the germline V gene (reference sequence). This CDR3 has 13 amino acids. CDR3 region: CASSIGQNNEQFF. The CDR3 DNA reads TGTGCCAGTAGTATAGGGCAGAACAATGAGCAGTTCTTC.

The chain uses TRBV30 and TRBJ2-3, with TRBD2 identical over 10 bases. This CDR3 is built from 14 residues. The trim removed 4 bases at V and 4 bases at J, leaving 5 bases unmatched. Germline lookup yields CDR1 GTSNPN and CDR2 SVGIG (reference sequence). The CDR3 sequence is CAWKRSGGADTQYF. The CDR3 coding sequence is TGTGCCTGGAAACGAAGCGGGGGGGCAGATACGCAGTATTTT.